The 27 T cell receptor beta chains presented below share a single source sample, sequenced in a study of shared clonotypes between healthy human individuals. Assay: immunoSEQ multiplex PCR; the TCRdb copy retains only in-frame clones and omits some. The table lists approximately 2,200,000 clones, roughly 91% of them singletons, with around 1.7% in the top ten. The naive CD8 fraction comprised CD45RO-negative cells positively selected for CCR7 and excluded terminally differentiated effector memory CD45RA+ cells. Sample: naive CD8+ T cells from PBMCs. The receptors were sampled from a man between 18 and 29 years old in good health. Some clones in this sample may be carry-over from other donors' samples.

This clone was observed once. The chain employs TRBV7-9 and TRBJ2-5; D perhaps matches TRBD2 (6 bases). The CDR3 totals 17 residues. From germline, CDR1 is SEHNR and CDR2 FQNEAQ (reference sequence). Trimming stripped 4 bases from V and 2 bases from J, with 20 bases between. CDR3 region: CASSSIGSRRGQETQYF. CDR3 nucleotides: TGTGCCAGCAGCTCGATCGGGAGCCGGCGAGGGCAAGAGACCCAGTACTTC.

The V gene is TRBV11-2, the J gene TRBJ1-1, with TRBD1 matching 7 bases. The CDR3 covers 13 residues. Trimming took 5 bases from V and 6 from J; bases not matched to a gene: 6. Germline V gene data show CDR1 as SGHAT and CDR2 as FQNNGV. The CDR3 nucleotides are TGTGCCAGCAGCGGCGGGACAGCCCCTGAAGCTTTCTTT. It codes for CASSGGTAPEAFF.

V usage is TRBV5-1 and J usage is TRBJ2-7; D gene ambiguous. V was cut by 3 bases and J by 7 bases, with 11 bases left in between. The CDR3 is 12 amino acids. The V gene's germline CDR1 is SGHRS and CDR2 YFSETQ. The CDR3 DNA follows: TGCGCCAGCAGCTGGGGAAGCCGGGAGCAGTACTTC. The encoded protein is CASSWGSREQYF.

The chain links TRBV4-3 to TRBJ1-2; D uncertain. V was trimmed by 3 bases and J by 2 bases, leaving 16 bases between them. CDR3 size: 16 residues. From germline, CDR1 is LGHNA and CDR2 YSLEER. The CDR3 is CASSHGSLPTNYGYTF. In nucleotides, the CDR3 is TGCGCCAGCAGCCACGGGTCTTTGCCTACGAACTATGGCTACACCTTC.

V gene TRBV27 combines with J gene TRBJ1-1; D is perhaps TRBD1 (5 bases). The germline V and J ends were trimmed by 5 bases and 10 bases, with 17 bases remaining between them. The CDR3 is 13 amino acids. The V gene's germline CDR1 is MNHEY and CDR2 SMNVEV (reference sequence). CDR3 DNA sequence: TGTGCCAGCAGTCTCAACCCGGGGGTAGGAGCTTTCTTT. Translated: CASSLNPGVGAFF.

The V call is TRBV7-9, the J call TRBJ2-1, with 11 bases that match TRBD2. CDR3 size: 16 residues. Germline CDR1 and CDR2: SEHNR and FQNEAQ (reference sequence). The ends lost 4 bases at V and 4 bases at J; junction bases unmatched: 6. The DNA for the CDR3 is TGTGCCAGCAGCTCCCCGACTAGCGGGACTTACAATGAGCAGTTCTTC. Translated: CASSSPTSGTYNEQFF.

CDR3 coding DNA: TGTGCCAGCAGCCCATCGCGGGGCAGCTCCTACAATGAGCAGTTCTTC. Its protein is CASSPSRGSSYNEQFF. This sequence joins TRBV7-2 and TRBJ2-1, with TRBD2 as a possible D gene (6 bases). V was shortened by 5 bases and J by 0 bases, with 14 bases between the two germline ends. The CDR3 spans 16 residues. The germline CDR1 and CDR2 sequences are SGHTA and FQGNSA.

This clone appeared a single time. The same CDR3 is also encoded by other DNA sequences in this sample. The chain is built from TRBV5-1 and TRBJ2-2; D uncertain. Germline CDR1 is SGHRS and CDR2 is YFSETQ. The CDR3 extends over 14 amino acids. Trimming cost V 0 bases and J 3 bases, with 6 bases left between them. CDR3: CASSLGPDTGELFF. For the CDR3, the DNA is TGCGCCAGCAGCTTGGGTCCAGACACCGGGGAGCTGTTTTTT.

The chain recombines TRBV6-5 with TRBJ1-1; D perhaps matches TRBD1 (5 bases). Germline-derived CDR1 and CDR2 are MNHEY and SVGAGI. The length of the CDR3 is 12 residues. The V and J ends lost 4 bases and 7 bases respectively, with 10 bases between them. The CDR3 is CASSLSGGEAFF. The CDR3 DNA reads TGTGCCAGCAGTTTAAGCGGGGGTGAAGCTTTCTTT.

The chain joins TRBV9 to TRBJ1-3; D gene uncertain. This CDR3 spans 15 amino acids. CDR1 is SGDLS, CDR2 YYNGEE, per germline. V shed 4 bases and J shed 4 bases, with 15 bases lying between them. The CDR3 DNA reads as TGTGCCAGCAGCCCCCCGGGTTCCTGGGGAAACACCATATATTTT. As protein: CASSPPGSWGNTIYF.

Only one count was recorded for this clone. V and J are TRBV30 and TRBJ2-7; 13 bases match TRBD2. This CDR3 has 16 amino acids. The trim removed 4 bases at V and 0 bases at J, leaving 6 bases unmatched. Germline CDR1 is GTSNPN and CDR2 is SVGIG (reference sequence). CDR3 sequence reads: CAWKGLAGRSSYEQYF. CDR3 nucleotides: TGTGCCTGGAAGGGACTAGCGGGAAGGAGCTCCTACGAGCAGTACTTC.

V usage is TRBV6-4 and J usage is TRBJ2-1, with unresolved D. This CDR3 is built from 13 residues. CDR1 is MRHNA, CDR2 SNTAGT, per germline. The germline V and J ends were trimmed by 0 bases and 9 bases, with 9 bases remaining between them. The CDR3 coding sequence is TGTGCCAGCAGTGACTCCACAAATCTTGAGCAGTTCTTC. Translated, it gives CASSDSTNLEQFF.

V and J are TRBV7-6 and TRBJ2-7; TRBD2 matches 11 bases. CDR1 is SGHVS and CDR2 is FNYEAQ in the germline V gene. Germline trimming cut 5 bases from V and 3 bases from J; bases unmatched to any gene: 6. CDR3 length: 15 amino acids. CDR3 sequence reads: CASSPGTSGHYEQYF. CDR3 in DNA: TGTGCCAGCAGCCCTGGGACTAGCGGACACTACGAGCAGTACTTC.

V usage is TRBV30 and J usage is TRBJ1-2, with unresolved D. The CDR3 spans 12 residues. Looked up from germline, CDR1 is GTSNPN and CDR2 is SVGIG (reference sequence). Trimming took off 5 bases at V and 5 bases at J, with 12 bases between the two ends. This CDR3 reads CAWVSAAYGYTF. The CDR3 bases are TGTGCCTGGGTATCGGCAGCATATGGCTACACCTTC.

The chain is built from TRBV4-3 and TRBJ2-1; 12 bases line up with TRBD2. CDR1 is LGHNA and CDR2 is YSLEER in the germline V gene. The J segment lost 7 bases and the V segment lost 2 bases, leaving 9 bases of the junction unmatched. The CDR3 spans 17 residues. The CDR3 reads CASSQIFLAGGGNEQFF. The CDR3 DNA reads TGCGCCAGCAGCCAAATTTTCCTAGCGGGAGGGGGTAATGAGCAGTTCTTC.

The rearrangement uses TRBV27 and TRBJ2-1; TRBD1 is a possible D gene (7 bases). The germline V and J ends were trimmed by 4 bases and 6 bases, with 16 bases remaining between them. CDR1 is MNHEY, CDR2 SMNVEV, per germline (reference sequence). The CDR3 totals 15 residues. The CDR3 region is CASSYPQGTFNEQFF. CDR3 in DNA: TGTGCCAGCAGTTACCCACAGGGGACTTTCAATGAGCAGTTCTTC.

This clone was seen only once. Distinct nucleotide sequences in the sample also encode this CDR3. The chain recombines TRBV27 with TRBJ2-2, with a possible D match to TRBD2 (7 bases). Germline values: CDR1 MNHEY, CDR2 SMNVEV (reference sequence). Trimming removed 5 bases at V and 8 bases at J, with 12 bases between. This CDR3 is built from 13 residues. The CDR3 nucleotides are TGTGCCAGCAGTCTCCGGGGGGCAGGGGAGCTGTTTTTT. Its protein product is CASSLRGAGELFF.

The chain links TRBV9 to TRBJ1-1; D is possibly TRBD1 (5 bases). The CDR3 runs 16 residues. Looked up from germline, CDR1 is SGDLS and CDR2 is YYNGEE. Trimming left V 0 bases short and J 1 base short, with 13 bases between. CDR3 DNA: TGTGCCAGCAGCGTAGGGAGGGGCGCGTCGAACACTGAAGCTTTCTTT. Its translation is CASSVGRGASNTEAFF.

This chain links TRBV27 with TRBJ2-4, with D tentatively TRBD2 (6 bases). V was shortened by 8 bases and J by 11 bases, with 19 bases between the two germline ends. The CDR3 is 13 residues long. Germline assignment: CDR1 MNHEY and CDR2 SMNVEV (reference sequence). The CDR3 bases are TGTGCCAGCGGCGACCGCGGGACTCCAGTTCAGTACTTC. This translates into CASGDRGTPVQYF.

The chain combines TRBV6-6 with TRBJ2-7; 14 bases match TRBD2. The V gene end was trimmed by 2 bases and the J gene end by 5 bases; junction bases not matched to a gene: 5. CDR3 length: 16 amino acids. In germline, CDR1 is MNHNY, CDR2 SVGAGI (reference sequence). CDR3 in DNA: TGTGCCAGCAGTTACGGACTAGCGGGAGGAGGCCACGAGCAGTACTTC. It codes for CASSYGLAGGGHEQYF.

The rearrangement uses TRBV4-3 and TRBJ1-5, with 8 bases fitting TRBD1. From germline, CDR1 is LGHNA and CDR2 YSLEER. V was pared by 4 bases and J by 9 bases, with 14 bases of the junction left unmatched. The CDR3 runs 16 residues. The DNA of the CDR3 is TGCGCCAGCAGCCCGTCAACAGGGGGTCCCGGGGTGCCCCAGCATTTT. Amino acid sequence: CASSPSTGGPGVPQHF.

The CDR3 here is CASSEMLDSHYGYTF. DNA for the CDR3: TGTGCCAGCAGCGAGATGTTGGACAGCCACTATGGCTACACCTTC. V and J are TRBV5-6 and TRBJ1-2; weak D call: TRBD1 (6 bases). Germline V lookup: CDR1 SGHDT, CDR2 YYEEEE. This CDR3 has 15 amino acids. Trimming removed 4 bases from V and 3 bases from J, with 16 bases in between. Filled out from reference TRBV5-6 and TRBJ1-2, the complete variable domain reads DAGVTQSPTHLIKTRGQQVTLRCSPKSGHDTVSWYQQALGQGPQFIFQYYEEEERQRGNFPDRFSGHQFPNYSSELNVNALLLGDSALYLCASSEMLDSHYGYTFGSGTRLTVV.

A note on this clone: Other nucleotide sequences from this sample produce the same CDR3. Here the CDR3 reads CASSFSGGYEQYF. The CDR3 nucleotides read TGTGCCAGCAGTTTTTCAGGGGGCTACGAGCAGTACTTC. The chain has TRBV28 and TRBJ2-7; 7 nucleotides line up with TRBD1. The V gene end was trimmed by 3 bases and the J gene end by 3 bases; junction bases not matched to a gene: 2. In germline, CDR1 is MDHEN, CDR2 SYDVKM. The CDR3 covers 13 residues.

This chain connects TRBV7-2 to TRBJ2-5; 7 bases are a match to TRBD1. There are 16 residues in the CDR3. Germline lookup yields CDR1 SGHTA and CDR2 FQGNSA. V shed 7 bases, J shed 2 bases, and the junction held 13 bases outside the gene matches. DNA for the CDR3: TGTGCCAGCAACACCCTGGGACAGCTCCGACAAGAGACCCAGTACTTC. This sequence encodes CASNTLGQLRQETQYF.

V is TRBV27 and J is TRBJ1-1, with unresolved D. CDR1 is MNHEY, CDR2 SMNVEV, per germline (reference sequence). This CDR3 contains 13 residues. V was trimmed by 0 bases and J by 6 bases, leaving 8 bases between them. The CDR3 region is CASSLSSLAEAFF. DNA for the CDR3: TGTGCCAGCAGTTTATCTTCCCTGGCTGAAGCTTTCTTT.

The V call is TRBV7-9, the J call TRBJ1-1; the D gene is possibly TRBD1 (5 bases). CDR3 length: 15 residues. CDR1 and CDR2 from the germline V gene are SEHNR and FQNEAQ (reference sequence). The V and J ends lost 4 bases and 4 bases respectively, with 16 bases between them. The DNA of the CDR3 is TGTGCCAGCAGCTCTTTCAGGGAGTTCGGCACTGAAGCTTTCTTT. This codes for CASSSFREFGTEAFF.

Concerning this clone: Within the sample, other DNA sequences also encode this same CDR3. The chain employs TRBV7-9 and TRBJ1-5; TRBD1 might be the D (6 bases). This CDR3 has 14 residues. The V end lost 5 bases, the J end lost 4 bases, and 12 bases lay between the germline ends. Germline V CDR1 and CDR2: SEHNR, FQNEAQ (reference sequence). CDR3 coding DNA: TGTGCCAGCAGCCCCGGGGGGCGGAATCAGCCCCAGCATTTT. It yields the protein CASSPGGRNQPQHF.